The rows below give T cell receptor beta chains drawn from one sample of a study of identical twins. TCRdb used MiXCR to reprocess the 5' RACE reads, holding one entry per CDR3 protein. The table shows 300,000 to 350,000 distinct CDR3 sequences, with roughly an eighth occurring only once. This sample also belongs to another study, concerning yellow fever vaccine responses in identical twins.

Sequenced: CD8+ T cells sorted from blood. Source of these receptors: a woman aged 18-29 years in good health. CDR3s include the opening cysteine and the closing phenylalanine or tryptophan. Each record gives: D gene, V gene, clone size, J gene, CDR3 protein, CDR3 DNA. D genes are given only for firm matches. Some rows have no size entry. The others give once, few or many, or a class for an expanded clone.

d_gene: TRBD2
v_gene: TRBV4-2
abundance: NA
j_gene: TRBJ2-5
CDR3aa: CASSQEAGGEETQYF
CDR3nt: TGTGCCAGCAGCCAAGAGGCGGGGGGAGAAGAGACCCAGTACTTC

d_gene: NA
v_gene: TRBV10-3
abundance: NA
j_gene: TRBJ2-1
CDR3aa: CAISEWLFRSSYNEQFF
CDR3nt: TGTGCCATCAGTGAGTGGTTGTTTAGGAGCTCCTACAATGAGCAGTTCTTC

d_gene: NA
v_gene: TRBV12-3/TRBV12-4
abundance: many
j_gene: TRBJ1-6
CDR3aa: CASSFGRDSYNSPLHF
CDR3nt: TGTGCCAGCAGTTTTGGCAGGGACTCCTATAATTCACCCCTCCACTTT

d_gene: TRBD2
v_gene: TRBV20-1
abundance: NA
j_gene: TRBJ2-7
CDR3aa: CSARSGTSGYEQYF
CDR3nt: TGCAGTGCTAGATCCGGGACTAGCGGTTACGAGCAGTACTTC

d_gene: TRBD2
v_gene: TRBV7-9
abundance: few
j_gene: TRBJ2-1
CDR3aa: CASSLVGTRRRDNEQFF
CDR3nt: TGTGCCAGCAGCTTAGTCGGGACTAGACGTAGAGACAATGAGCAGTTCTTC

d_gene: NA
v_gene: TRBV4-1
abundance: many
j_gene: TRBJ1-1
CDR3aa: CASSQDRMGSNTEAFF
CDR3nt: TGCGCCAGCAGCCAAGATCGCATGGGCTCGAACACTGAAGCTTTCTTT

d_gene: NA
v_gene: TRBV6-1
abundance: once
j_gene: TRBJ1-1
CDR3aa: CASTKYAGSAEAFF
CDR3nt: TGTGCCAGCACGAAATATGCGGGGTCGGCTGAAGCTTTCTTT

d_gene: TRBD2
v_gene: TRBV5-6
abundance: NA
j_gene: TRBJ2-5
CDR3aa: CASSSGTTLETQYF
CDR3nt: TGTGCCAGCAGCTCCGGGACTACCTTGGAGACCCAGTACTTC

d_gene: TRBD1
v_gene: TRBV27
abundance: NA
j_gene: TRBJ2-5
CDR3aa: CASSEHWDRQETQYF
CDR3nt: TGTGCCAGCAGTGAACATTGGGACAGGCAAGAGACCCAGTACTTC

d_gene: NA
v_gene: TRBV12-3/TRBV12-4
abundance: many
j_gene: TRBJ2-3
CDR3aa: CASSFGGTDTQYF
CDR3nt: TGTGCCAGCAGCTTCGGCGGCACAGATACGCAGTATTTT

d_gene: TRBD2
v_gene: TRBV12-3/TRBV12-4
abundance: NA
j_gene: TRBJ2-3
CDR3aa: CASSFRLAGGADTQYF
CDR3nt: TGTGCCAGCAGTTTTAGGCTAGCGGGAGGAGCAGATACGCAGTATTTT

d_gene: TRBD1
v_gene: TRBV12-3/TRBV12-4
abundance: few
j_gene: TRBJ1-1
CDR3aa: CASSPSWDRGDTEAFF
CDR3nt: TGTGCCAGCAGTCCTTCCTGGGACAGGGGAGACACTGAAGCTTTCTTT

d_gene: TRBD2
v_gene: TRBV9
abundance: few
j_gene: TRBJ2-2
CDR3aa: CASSGGSGSGELFF
CDR3nt: TGTGCCAGCAGCGGCGGGAGCGGGTCCGGGGAGCTGTTTTTT

d_gene: NA
v_gene: TRBV20-1
abundance: NA
j_gene: TRBJ1-1
CDR3aa: CSSGTDSLREAFF
CDR3nt: TGCAGTTCAGGTACGGACAGCTTAAGAGAAGCTTTCTTT

d_gene: NA
v_gene: TRBV27
abundance: few
j_gene: TRBJ1-6
CDR3aa: CASSPPASYNSPLHF
CDR3nt: TGTGCCAGCAGCCCCCCCGCCAGCTATAATTCACCCCTCCACTTT

d_gene: NA
v_gene: TRBV19
abundance: many
j_gene: TRBJ1-6
CDR3aa: CASSRPGDSSPLHF
CDR3nt: TGTGCCAGTAGTCGGCCCGGGGATAGTTCACCCCTCCACTTT